Here is one T cell receptor beta chain with its context. At the DNA level, this CDR3 is encoded by other sequences in the same sample as well. The assay was immunoSEQ multiplex PCR, and TCRdb's table has in-frame clones only and misses some. The table has under 150,000 clones, approximately 91% seen once. This entry comes from a study of control samples from healthy donors and cancer patients. The TCR sequence derives from a woman in her 30s in good health. The sequenced sample was blood.

CDR3 nucleotide sequence: TGTGCCAGCAGCGCCGGGACAGGTGGCTACGAGCAGTACTTC. Its protein product is CASSAGTGGYEQYF. The rearrangement uses TRBV9 and TRBJ2-7; TRBD1 matches 8 bases. Germline V gene sequence: CDR1 SGDLS, CDR2 YYNGEE. The ends lost 3 bases at V and 3 bases at J; junction bases unmatched: 5. The CDR3 loop spans 14 amino acids.